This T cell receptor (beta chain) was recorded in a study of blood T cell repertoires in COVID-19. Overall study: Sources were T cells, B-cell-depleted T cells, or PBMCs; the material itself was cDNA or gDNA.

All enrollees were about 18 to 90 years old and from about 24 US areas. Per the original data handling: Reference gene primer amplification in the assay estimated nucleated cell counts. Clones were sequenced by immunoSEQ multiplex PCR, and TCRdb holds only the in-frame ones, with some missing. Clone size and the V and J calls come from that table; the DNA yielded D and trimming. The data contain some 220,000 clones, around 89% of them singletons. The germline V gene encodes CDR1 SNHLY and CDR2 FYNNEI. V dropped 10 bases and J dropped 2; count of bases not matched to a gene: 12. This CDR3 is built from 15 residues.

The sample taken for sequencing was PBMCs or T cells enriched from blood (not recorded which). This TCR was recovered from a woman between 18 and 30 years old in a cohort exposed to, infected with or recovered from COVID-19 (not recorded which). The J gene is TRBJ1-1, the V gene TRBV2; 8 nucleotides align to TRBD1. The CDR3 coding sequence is TGTGCCACCTTACAGGGGGTTTTCCTAAACACTGAAGCTTTCTTT. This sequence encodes CATLQGVFLNTEAFF.